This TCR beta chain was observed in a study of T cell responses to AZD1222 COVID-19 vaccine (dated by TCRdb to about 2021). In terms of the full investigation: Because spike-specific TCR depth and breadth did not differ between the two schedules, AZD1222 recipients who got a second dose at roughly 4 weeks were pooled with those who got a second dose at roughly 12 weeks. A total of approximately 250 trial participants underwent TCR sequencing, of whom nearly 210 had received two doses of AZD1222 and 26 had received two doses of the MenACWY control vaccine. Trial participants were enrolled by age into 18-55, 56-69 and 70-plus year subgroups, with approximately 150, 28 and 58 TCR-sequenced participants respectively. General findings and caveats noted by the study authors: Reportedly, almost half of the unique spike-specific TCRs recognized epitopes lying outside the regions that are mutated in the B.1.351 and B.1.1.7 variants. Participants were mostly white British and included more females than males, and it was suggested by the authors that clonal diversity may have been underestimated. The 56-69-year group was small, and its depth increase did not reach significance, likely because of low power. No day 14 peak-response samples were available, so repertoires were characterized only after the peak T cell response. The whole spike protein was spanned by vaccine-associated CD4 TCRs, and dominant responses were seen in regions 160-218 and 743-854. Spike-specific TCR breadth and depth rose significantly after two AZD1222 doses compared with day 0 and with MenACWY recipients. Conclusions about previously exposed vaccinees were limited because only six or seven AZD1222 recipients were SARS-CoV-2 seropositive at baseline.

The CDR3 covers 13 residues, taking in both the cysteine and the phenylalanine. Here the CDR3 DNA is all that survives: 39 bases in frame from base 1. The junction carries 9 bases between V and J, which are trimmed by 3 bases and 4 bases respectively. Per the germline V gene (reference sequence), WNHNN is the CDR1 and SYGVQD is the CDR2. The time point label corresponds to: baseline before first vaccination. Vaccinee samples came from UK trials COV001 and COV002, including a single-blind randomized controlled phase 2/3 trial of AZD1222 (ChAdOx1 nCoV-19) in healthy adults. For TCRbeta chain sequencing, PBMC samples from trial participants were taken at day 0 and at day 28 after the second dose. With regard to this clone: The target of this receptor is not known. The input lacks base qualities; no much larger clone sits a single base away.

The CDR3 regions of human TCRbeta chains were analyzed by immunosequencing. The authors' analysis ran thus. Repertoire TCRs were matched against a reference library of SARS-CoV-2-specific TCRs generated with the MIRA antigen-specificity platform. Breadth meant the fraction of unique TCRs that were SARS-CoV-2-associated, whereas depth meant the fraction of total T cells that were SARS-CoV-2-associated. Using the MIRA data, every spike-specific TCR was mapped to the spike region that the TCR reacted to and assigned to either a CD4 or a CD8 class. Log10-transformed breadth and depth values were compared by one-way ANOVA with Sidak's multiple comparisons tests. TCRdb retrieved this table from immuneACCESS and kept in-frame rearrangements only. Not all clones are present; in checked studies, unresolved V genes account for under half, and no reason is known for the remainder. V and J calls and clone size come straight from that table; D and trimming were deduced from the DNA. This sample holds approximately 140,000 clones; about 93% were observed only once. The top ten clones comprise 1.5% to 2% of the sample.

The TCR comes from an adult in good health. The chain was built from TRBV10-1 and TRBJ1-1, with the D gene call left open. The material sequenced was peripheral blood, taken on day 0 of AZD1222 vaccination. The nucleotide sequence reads TGCGCCAGCAGTGACACTTTGGGCACTGAAGCTTTCTTT. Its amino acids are CASSDTLGTEAFF.